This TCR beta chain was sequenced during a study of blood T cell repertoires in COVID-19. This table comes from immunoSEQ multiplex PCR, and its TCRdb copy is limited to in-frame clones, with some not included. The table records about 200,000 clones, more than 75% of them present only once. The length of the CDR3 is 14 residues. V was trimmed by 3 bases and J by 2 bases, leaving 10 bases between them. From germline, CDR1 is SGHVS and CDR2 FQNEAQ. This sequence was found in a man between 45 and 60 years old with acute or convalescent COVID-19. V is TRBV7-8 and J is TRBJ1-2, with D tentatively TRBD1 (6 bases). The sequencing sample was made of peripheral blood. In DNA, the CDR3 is TGTGCCAGCAGCTTGACAGGCCGAAACTATGGCTACACCTTC. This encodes CASSLTGRNYGYTF. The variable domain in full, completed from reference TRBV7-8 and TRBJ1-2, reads GAGVSQSPRYKVAKRGQDVALRCDPISGHVSLFWYQQALGQGPEFLTYFQNEAQLDKSGLPSDRFFAERPEGSVSTLKIQRTQQEDSAVYLCASSLTGRNYGYTFGSGTRLTVV.